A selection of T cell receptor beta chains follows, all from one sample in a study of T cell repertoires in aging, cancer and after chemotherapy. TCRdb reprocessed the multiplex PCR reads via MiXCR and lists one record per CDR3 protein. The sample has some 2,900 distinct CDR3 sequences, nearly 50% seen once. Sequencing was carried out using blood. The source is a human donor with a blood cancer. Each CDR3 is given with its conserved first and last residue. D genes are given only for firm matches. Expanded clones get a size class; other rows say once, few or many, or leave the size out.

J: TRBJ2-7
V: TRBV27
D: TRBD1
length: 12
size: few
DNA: TGTGCCAGCAGTCCACAGGGGGACGAGCAGTACTTC
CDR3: CASSPQGDEQYF

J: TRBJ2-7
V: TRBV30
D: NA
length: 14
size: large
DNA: TGTGCCTGGAGTGTAGGGGCAGGGAAAGACGAGCAGTACTTC
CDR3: CAWSVGAGKDEQYF

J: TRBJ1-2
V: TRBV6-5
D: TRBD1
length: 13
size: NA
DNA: TGTGCCAGCAGTAAGACAGGGAACTATGGCTACACCTTC
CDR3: CASSKTGNYGYTF

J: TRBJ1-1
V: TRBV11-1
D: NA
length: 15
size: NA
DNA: TGTGCCAGCAGCTTCGGGGGGGCTGGGAACACTGAAGCTTTCTTT
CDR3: CASSFGGAGNTEAFF

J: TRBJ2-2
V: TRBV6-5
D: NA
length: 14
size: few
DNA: TGTGCCAGCAGCCGCGGATCCAACACCGGGGAGCTGTTTTTT
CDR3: CASSRGSNTGELFF

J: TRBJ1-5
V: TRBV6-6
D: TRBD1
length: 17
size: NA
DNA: TGTGCCAGCAGTTACCACCTGGACAGGGGCCTCGGTCAGCCCCAGCATTTT
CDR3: CASSYHLDRGLGQPQHF

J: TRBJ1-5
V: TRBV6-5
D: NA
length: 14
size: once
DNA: TGTGCCATCAGTGAGTCAGAGGGACGACAGCACCAGCATTTT
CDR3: CAISESEGRQHQHF

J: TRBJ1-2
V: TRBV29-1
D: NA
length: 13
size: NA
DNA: TGCAGCGTTGAACATGGCACCACCTATGGCTACACCTTC
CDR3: CSVEHGTTYGYTF

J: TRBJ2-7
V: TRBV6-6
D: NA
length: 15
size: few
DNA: TGTGCCAGCAGCGACACCTCTGGCGGGAAGGGCGAGCAGTACTTC
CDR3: CASSDTSGGKGEQYF

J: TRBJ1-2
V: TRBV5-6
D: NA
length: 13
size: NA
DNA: TGTGCCAGCAGCCGTCAGAACAACTATGGCTACACCTTC
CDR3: CASSRQNNYGYTF

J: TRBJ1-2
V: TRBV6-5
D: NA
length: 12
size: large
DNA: TGTGCCAGCAGCCAGGATCGTAATGGCTACACCTTC
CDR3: CASSQDRNGYTF

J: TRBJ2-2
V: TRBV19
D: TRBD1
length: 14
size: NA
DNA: TGTGCCAGTAGTAGACAGGGGGCCACCGGGGAGCTGTTTTTT
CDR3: CASSRQGATGELFF

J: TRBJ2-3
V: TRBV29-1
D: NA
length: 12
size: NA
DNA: TGCAGCGTTGATCCTTACACAGATACGCAGTATTTT
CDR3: CSVDPYTDTQYF

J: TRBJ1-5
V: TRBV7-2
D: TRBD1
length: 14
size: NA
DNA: TGTGCCAGCAGAGAGGGGGCGGGCAATCAGCCCCAGCATTTT
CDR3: CASREGAGNQPQHF

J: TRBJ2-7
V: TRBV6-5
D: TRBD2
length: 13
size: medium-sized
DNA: TGTGCCAGCGGACTAGCGCGTTCCTACGAGCAGTACTTC
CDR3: CASGLARSYEQYF

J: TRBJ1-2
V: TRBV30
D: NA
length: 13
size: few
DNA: TGTGCCTGGAGTGAGTCCGCTAACTATGGCTACACCTTC
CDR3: CAWSESANYGYTF

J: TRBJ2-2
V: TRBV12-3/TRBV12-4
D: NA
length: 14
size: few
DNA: TGTGCCAGCAGTCTCAGGCGGGGATCCGGGGAGCTGTTTTTT
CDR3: CASSLRRGSGELFF

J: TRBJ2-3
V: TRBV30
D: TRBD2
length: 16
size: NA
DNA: TGTGCCAGCAGCTCCGGACTAGCGGGGGGCACAGATACGCAGTATTTT
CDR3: CASSSGLAGGTDTQYF

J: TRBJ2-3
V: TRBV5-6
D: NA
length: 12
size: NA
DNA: TGTGCCAGCTCACCCATCCCAGATACGCAGTATTTT
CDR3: CASSPIPDTQYF

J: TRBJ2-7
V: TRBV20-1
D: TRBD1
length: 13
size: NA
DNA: TGCAGTGCTAGGGACAGGGGGAAAGACGAGCAGTACTTC
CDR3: CSARDRGKDEQYF

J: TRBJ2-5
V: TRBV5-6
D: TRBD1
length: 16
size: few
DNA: TGTGCCAGCAGCTTGGCCTTACAGGGGGTGCGGAAGACCCAGTACTTC
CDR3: CASSLALQGVRKTQYF

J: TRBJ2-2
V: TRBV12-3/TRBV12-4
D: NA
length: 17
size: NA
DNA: TGTGCCAGCAGTTCCGGTCAACAGGGAAGGGGGACCGGGGAGCTGTTTTTT
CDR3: CASSSGQQGRGTGELFF

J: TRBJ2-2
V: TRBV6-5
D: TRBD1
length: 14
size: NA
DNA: TGTGCCAGCAGGGCAGGGGGCCAAAACGGGGAGCTGTTTTTT
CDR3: CASRAGGQNGELFF

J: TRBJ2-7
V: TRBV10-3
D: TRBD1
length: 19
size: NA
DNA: TGTGCCATCAGTGAGTCCCGCAAAGACACGAACAGGGGTACCTACGAGCAGTACTTC
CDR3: CAISESRKDTNRGTYEQYF

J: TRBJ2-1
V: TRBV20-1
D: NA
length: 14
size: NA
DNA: TGCAGTGCTGGAGGGGAGGCCCCCTATGATGAGCAGTTCTTC
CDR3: CSAGGEAPYDEQFF

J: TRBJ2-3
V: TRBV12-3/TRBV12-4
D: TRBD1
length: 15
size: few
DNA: TGTGCCAGCAGTGCGGGACAGGTATGGACAGATACGCAGTATTTT
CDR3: CASSAGQVWTDTQYF

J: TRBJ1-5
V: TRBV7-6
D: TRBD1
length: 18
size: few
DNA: TGTGCCAGCAGCTTAAGGTCGGGTACAGGGGGCAACAATCAGCCCCAGCATTTT
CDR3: CASSLRSGTGGNNQPQHF

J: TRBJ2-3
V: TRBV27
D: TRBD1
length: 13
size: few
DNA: TGTGCCAGCAGCTTCCTCCTTAGGGGGCTGCAGTATTTT
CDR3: CASSFLLRGLQYF

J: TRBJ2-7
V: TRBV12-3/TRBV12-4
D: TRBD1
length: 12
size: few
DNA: TGTGCCAGCAGTGACGGGACAGGGAAGCGGTACTTC
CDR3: CASSDGTGKRYF